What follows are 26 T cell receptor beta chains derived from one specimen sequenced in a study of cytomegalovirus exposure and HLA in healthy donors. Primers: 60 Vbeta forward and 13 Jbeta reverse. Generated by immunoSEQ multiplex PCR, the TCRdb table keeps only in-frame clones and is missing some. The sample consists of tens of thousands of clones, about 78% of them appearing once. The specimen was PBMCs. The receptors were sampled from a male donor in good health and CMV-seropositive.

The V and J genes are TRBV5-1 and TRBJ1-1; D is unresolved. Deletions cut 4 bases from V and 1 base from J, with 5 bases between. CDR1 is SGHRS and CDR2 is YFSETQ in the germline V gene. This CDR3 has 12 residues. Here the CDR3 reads CASSPSNTEAFF. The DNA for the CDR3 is TGCGCCAGCAGCCCTTCGAACACTGAAGCTTTCTTT.

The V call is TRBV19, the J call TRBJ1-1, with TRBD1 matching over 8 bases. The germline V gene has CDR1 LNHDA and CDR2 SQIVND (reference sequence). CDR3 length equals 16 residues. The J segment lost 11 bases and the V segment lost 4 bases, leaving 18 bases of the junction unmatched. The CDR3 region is CASSRGQAGRNQRAFF. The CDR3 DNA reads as TGTGCCAGTAGTAGGGGACAGGCCGGCCGCAACCAACGCGCTTTCTTT.

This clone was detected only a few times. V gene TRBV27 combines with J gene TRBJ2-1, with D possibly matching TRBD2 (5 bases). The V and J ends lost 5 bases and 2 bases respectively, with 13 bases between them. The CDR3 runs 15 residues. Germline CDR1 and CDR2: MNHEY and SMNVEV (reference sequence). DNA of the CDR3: TGTGCCAGCAGTCTTGGGCTAGCTGCCTACAATGAGCAGTTCTTC. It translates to CASSLGLAAYNEQFF.

The CDR3 bases are TGTGCCAGCAGTCCCCGGGACACAGATACGCAGTATTTT. Amino acids: CASSPRDTDTQYF. V usage is TRBV6-5 and J usage is TRBJ2-3, with D perhaps TRBD2 (5 bases). The CDR3 loop spans 13 amino acids. With 5 bases removed from V and 2 bases from J, the gap between germline ends came to 8 bases. Germline lookup yields CDR1 MNHEY and CDR2 SVGAGI.

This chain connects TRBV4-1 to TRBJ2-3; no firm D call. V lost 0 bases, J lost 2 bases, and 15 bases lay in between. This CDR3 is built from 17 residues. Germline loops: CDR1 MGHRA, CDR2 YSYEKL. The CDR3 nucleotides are TGCGCCAGCAGCCAAGATCGCGACACCGAAGCCACAGATACGCAGTATTTT. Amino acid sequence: CASSQDRDTEATDTQYF.

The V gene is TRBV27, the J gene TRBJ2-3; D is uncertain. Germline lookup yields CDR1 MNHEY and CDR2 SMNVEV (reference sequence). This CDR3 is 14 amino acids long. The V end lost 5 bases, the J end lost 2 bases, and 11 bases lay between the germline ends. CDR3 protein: CASSPYRATDTQYF. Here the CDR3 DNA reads TGTGCCAGCAGTCCCTACCGCGCCACAGATACGCAGTATTTT.

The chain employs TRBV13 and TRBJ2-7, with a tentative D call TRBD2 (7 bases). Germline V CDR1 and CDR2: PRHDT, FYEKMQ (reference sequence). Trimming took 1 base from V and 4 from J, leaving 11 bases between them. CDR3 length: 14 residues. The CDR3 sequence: CASSLAGGAYEQYF. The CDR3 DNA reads TGTGCCAGCAGCTTAGCGGGGGGCGCGTACGAGCAGTACTTC.

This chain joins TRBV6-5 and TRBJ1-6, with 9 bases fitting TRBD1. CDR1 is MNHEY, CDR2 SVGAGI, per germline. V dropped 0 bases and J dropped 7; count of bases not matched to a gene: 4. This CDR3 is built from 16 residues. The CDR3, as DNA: TGTGCCAGCAGTTACTCTTCCGGGACAGGGAATTCACCCCTCCACTTT. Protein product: CASSYSSGTGNSPLHF.

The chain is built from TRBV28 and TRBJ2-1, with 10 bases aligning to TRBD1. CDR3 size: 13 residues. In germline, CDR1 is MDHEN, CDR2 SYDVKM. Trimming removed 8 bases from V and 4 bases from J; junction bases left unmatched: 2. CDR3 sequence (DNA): TGTGCCAGCCGGGACAGGGGTTACAATGAGCAGTTCTTC. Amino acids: CASRDRGYNEQFF.

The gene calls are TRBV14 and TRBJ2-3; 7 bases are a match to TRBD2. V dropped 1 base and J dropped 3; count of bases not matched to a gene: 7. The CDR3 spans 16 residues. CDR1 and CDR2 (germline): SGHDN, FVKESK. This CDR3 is CASSQGGGLLTDTQYF. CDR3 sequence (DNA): TGTGCCAGCAGCCAAGGGGGGGGTCTTTTGACAGATACGCAGTATTTT.

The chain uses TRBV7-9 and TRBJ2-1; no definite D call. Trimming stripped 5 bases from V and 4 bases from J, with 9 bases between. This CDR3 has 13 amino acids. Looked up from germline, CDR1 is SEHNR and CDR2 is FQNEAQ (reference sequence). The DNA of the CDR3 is TGTGCCAGCAGCAAAACAGATTACAATGAGCAGTTCTTC. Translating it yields CASSKTDYNEQFF.

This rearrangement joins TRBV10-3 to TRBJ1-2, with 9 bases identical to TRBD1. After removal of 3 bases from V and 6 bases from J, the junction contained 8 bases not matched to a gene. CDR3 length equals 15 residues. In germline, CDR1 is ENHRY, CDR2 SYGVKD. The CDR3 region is CAISDPTGGDDGYTF. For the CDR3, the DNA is TGTGCCATCAGTGACCCAACAGGGGGCGACGATGGCTACACCTTC.

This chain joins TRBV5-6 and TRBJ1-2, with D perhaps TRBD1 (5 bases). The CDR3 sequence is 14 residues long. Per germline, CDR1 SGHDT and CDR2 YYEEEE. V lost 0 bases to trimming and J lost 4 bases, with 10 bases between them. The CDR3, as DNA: TGTGCCAGCAGCTTGGAGGGGTCTGGCTATGGCTACACCTTC. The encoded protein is CASSLEGSGYGYTF.

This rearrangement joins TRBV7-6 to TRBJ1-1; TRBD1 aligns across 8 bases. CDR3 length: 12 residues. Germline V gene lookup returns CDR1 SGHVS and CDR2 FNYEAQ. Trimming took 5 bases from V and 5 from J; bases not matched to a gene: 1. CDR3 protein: CASSGQGTEAFF. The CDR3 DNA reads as TGTGCCAGCAGCGGACAGGGAACTGAAGCTTTCTTT.

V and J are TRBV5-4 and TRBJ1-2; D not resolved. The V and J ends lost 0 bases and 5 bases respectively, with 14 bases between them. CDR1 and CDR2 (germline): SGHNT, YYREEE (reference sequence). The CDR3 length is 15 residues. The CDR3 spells CASSLAQASGYGYTF. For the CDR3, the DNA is TGTGCCAGCAGCTTGGCCCAGGCCAGTGGGTATGGCTACACCTTC.

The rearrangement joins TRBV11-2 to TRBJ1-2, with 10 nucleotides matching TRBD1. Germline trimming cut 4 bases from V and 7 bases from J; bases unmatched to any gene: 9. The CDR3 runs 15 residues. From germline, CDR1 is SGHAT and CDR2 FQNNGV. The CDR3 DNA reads TGTGCCAGCAGCTCGTCCCGGACAGGGGGTCGTGGCTACACCTTC. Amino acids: CASSSSRTGGRGYTF.

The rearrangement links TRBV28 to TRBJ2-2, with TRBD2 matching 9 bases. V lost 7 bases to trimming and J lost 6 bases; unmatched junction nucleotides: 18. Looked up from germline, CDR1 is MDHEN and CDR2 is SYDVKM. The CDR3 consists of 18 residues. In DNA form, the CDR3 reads TGTGCCAGCAAGATTCGGAGTAGCGGGAGTTCCTTCGCCGGGGAGCTGTTTTTT. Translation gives CASKIRSSGSSFAGELFF. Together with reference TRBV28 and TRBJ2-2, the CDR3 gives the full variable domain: DVKVTQSSRYLVKRTGEKVFLECVQDMDHENMFWYRQDPGLGLRLIYFSYDVKMKEKGDIPEGYSVSREKKERFSLILESASTNQTSMYLCASKIRSSGSSFAGELFFGEGSRLTVL.

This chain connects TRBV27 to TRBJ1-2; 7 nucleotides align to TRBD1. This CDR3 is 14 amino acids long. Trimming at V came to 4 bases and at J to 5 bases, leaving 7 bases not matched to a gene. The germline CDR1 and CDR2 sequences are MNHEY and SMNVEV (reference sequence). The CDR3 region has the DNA TGTGCCAGCAGTTCCTCGGGACAGACATATGGCTACACCTTC. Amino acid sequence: CASSSSGQTYGYTF.

CDR3 nucleotides: TGTGCCAGCAGTTATACAGGGAATGAGCAGTTCTTC. It encodes CASSYTGNEQFF. V usage is TRBV11-3 and J usage is TRBJ2-1; TRBD1 is a possible D gene (6 bases). Germline loops: CDR1 SGHNT, CDR2 YENEEA. There are 12 residues in the CDR3. V lost 6 bases and J 7 bases, leaving 10 bases between the germline ends.

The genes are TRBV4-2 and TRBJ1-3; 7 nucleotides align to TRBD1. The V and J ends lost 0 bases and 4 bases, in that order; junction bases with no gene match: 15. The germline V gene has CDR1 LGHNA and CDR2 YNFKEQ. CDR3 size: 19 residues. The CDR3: CASSQDPIHVQGTGNTIYF. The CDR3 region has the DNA TGTGCCAGCAGCCAAGATCCGATCCACGTACAGGGGACCGGAAACACCATATATTTT.

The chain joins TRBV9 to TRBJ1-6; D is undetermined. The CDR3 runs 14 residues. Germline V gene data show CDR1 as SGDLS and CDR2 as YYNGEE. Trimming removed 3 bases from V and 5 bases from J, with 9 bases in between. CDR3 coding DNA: TGTGCCAGCAGCGCCGGGGAGCATAATTCACCCCTCCACTTT. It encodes CASSAGEHNSPLHF.

The CDR3 DNA follows: TGTGCCAGCAGCTTATTAAGGGGTCAGCCCCAGCATTTT. Translation gives CASSLLRGQPQHF. This chain links TRBV11-2 with TRBJ1-5, with D possibly matching TRBD1 (5 bases). In germline, CDR1 is SGHAT, CDR2 FQNNGV. Trimming cost V 2 bases and J 6 bases, with 8 bases left between them. This CDR3 spans 13 amino acids. Combining the CDR3 with reference TRBV11-2 and TRBJ1-5 gives the whole variable domain EAGVAQSPRYKIIEKRQSVAFWCNPISGHATLYWYQQILGQGPKLLIQFQNNGVVDDSQLPKDRFSAERLKGVDSTLKIQPAKLEDSAVYLCASSLLRGQPQHFGDGTRLSIL.

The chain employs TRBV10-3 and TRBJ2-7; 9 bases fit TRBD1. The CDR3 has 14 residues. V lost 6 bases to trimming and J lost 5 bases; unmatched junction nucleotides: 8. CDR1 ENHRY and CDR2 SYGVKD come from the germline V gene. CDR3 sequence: CAIRPGQGLDEQYF. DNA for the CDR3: TGTGCCATCAGGCCGGGACAGGGTCTCGACGAGCAGTACTTC.

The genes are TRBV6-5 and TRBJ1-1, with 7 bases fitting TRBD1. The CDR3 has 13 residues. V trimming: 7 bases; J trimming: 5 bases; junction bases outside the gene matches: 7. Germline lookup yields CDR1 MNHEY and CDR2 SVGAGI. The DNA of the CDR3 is TGTGCCAGCAACAGGGGTGGTAGTACTGAAGCTTTCTTT. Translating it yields CASNRGGSTEAFF.

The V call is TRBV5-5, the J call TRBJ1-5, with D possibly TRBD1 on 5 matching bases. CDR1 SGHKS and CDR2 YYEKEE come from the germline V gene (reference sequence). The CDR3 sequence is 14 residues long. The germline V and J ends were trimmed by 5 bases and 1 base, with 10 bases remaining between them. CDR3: CASSSDRSNQPQHF. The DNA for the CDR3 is TGTGCCAGCAGTTCTGACAGAAGCAATCAGCCCCAGCATTTT.

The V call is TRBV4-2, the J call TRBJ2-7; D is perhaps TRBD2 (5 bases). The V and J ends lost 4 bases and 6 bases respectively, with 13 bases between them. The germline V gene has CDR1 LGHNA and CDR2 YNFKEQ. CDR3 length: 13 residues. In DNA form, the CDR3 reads TGTGCCAGCAGCCCTCGAGGGTCCCTCGAGCAGTACTTC. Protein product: CASSPRGSLEQYF.